This T cell receptor beta chain was recovered during a study of T cells after yellow fever vaccination. Whole-study results and caveats: From the bulk population, abundant clonotypes could contaminate and appear within FACS-sorted repertoires.

The J segment lost 5 bases and the V segment lost 0 bases, leaving 14 bases of the junction unmatched. CDR1 and CDR2 from the germline V gene are LGHDT and YNNKEL (reference sequence). The CDR3 runs to 19 residues. TCRdb re-called the 5' RACE reads with MiXCR, one entry per CDR3 protein. Of about 73,000 distinct CDR3 sequences in the sample, approximately 7.5% were seen once. This clonotype was recorded a few times. What it binds is not known. This specimen consisted of CD8+ T cells sorted from PBMCs, obtained on the day of the yellow fever booster vaccination. V and J are TRBV3-1 and TRBJ2-1; 9 bases are shared with TRBD2. The TCR originated in a man aged 30 to 45 who received the YFV17D yellow fever vaccine. CDR3 in DNA: TGTGCCAGCAGCCAAGACCCAGTACCGGGACTAGCAGCGAACAATGAGCAGTTCTTC. Its translation is CASSQDPVPGLAANNEQFF.